Described below is a single TCR beta chain sequence and its context. Its cognate antigen has yet to be identified. No base quality values were provided; no much bigger clone lies one nucleotide off. CDR1 is given as MNHEY and CDR2 as SMNVEV, both from the germline V gene (reference sequence). V lost 2 bases and J lost 4 bases, and the count of bases not matched to a germline gene is 16. Counted from cysteine to phenylalanine, this CDR3 has 19 amino acids. The kept DNA is CDR3 alone, 57 bases in frame from the first base. The data belong to a study of T cell repertoires in cytomegalovirus infection (dated by TCRdb to about 2019). The study in broad terms: The peptide stimulations were aimed at well-studied HLA-B-restricted epitopes as well as recently identified HLA-C-restricted CMV epitopes, whose presentation resists viral immunomodulation. Donor HLA type was relevant to the analysis, because carriage of CMV infection together with the matching HLA type was indicated by public TCR beta signatures. The full study reports these points: In both this cohort and an independent roughly 330-donor cohort, the cumulative frequency of public TCR beta family members distinguished carriers of CMV infection plus the relevant HLA type. In the ex vivo response, HLA-C-restricted CMV-specific TCR beta clonotypes were dominant, and in two of eight donors the single most frequent clonotype came from this HLA-C-restricted group.

The reads were generated on an Illumina HiSeq 1500. The public reads were reanalyzed by TCRdb: fastp trimming at Q25, MiXCR alignment, in-frame beta chains only. Duplicate CDR3 protein sequences are folded into a single record with the most common DNA and genes. The sample contains about a million distinct CDR3 sequences, roughly 31% of them found a single time. The ten largest clones add up to about an eighth of the sample. Explained via the paper, the treatment or condition label denotes: in vitro stimulation with specific CMV peptide epitopes to enrich CMV-specific T cells. The clonotype comes from a human donor in good health (CMV status not recorded). Some clones in this sample may be carry-over from other donors' samples. Recombination linked TRBV27 to TRBJ2-5; 10 bases in the middle match TRBD2. Sequenced material: cultured CD8+ T cells from PBMCs, taken from culture after CMV antigen stimulation. The CDR3 in this case is CASSLRGSGGAVLGETQYF. In nucleotides, the sequence is TGTGCCAGCAGTTTAAGAGGCAGCGGGGGGGCTGTTTTGGGAGAGACCCAGTACTTC.